The clone carrying this T cell receptor beta chain was detected a few times. Sequence at one end of the junction differs from germline and may be a read error. In TCRdb, the RT-PCR reads were re-called with MiXCR into one record per CDR3 protein. The top ten clones hold 26% of a sample with about 190,000 distinct CDR3 sequences, 13% to 15% of them seen once. This sample was taken from a study of response to subunit inactivated influenza vaccine. This CDR3 has 13 residues. Germline values: CDR1 SSHAT, CDR2 FNYEAQ (reference sequence). This sequence originates from a man over 45 who received an inactivated influenza vaccine. Specimen: CD8+ T cells sorted from PBMCs, collected 4 to 6 days after vaccination. The V and J genes are TRBV7-7 and TRBJ2-1, with TRBD1 as a possible D gene (6 bases). CDR3 nucleotide sequence: TGTGCTAGCAGCCAGGACAGCTACAATGAGCAGTTCTTC. This encodes CASSQDSYNEQFF.